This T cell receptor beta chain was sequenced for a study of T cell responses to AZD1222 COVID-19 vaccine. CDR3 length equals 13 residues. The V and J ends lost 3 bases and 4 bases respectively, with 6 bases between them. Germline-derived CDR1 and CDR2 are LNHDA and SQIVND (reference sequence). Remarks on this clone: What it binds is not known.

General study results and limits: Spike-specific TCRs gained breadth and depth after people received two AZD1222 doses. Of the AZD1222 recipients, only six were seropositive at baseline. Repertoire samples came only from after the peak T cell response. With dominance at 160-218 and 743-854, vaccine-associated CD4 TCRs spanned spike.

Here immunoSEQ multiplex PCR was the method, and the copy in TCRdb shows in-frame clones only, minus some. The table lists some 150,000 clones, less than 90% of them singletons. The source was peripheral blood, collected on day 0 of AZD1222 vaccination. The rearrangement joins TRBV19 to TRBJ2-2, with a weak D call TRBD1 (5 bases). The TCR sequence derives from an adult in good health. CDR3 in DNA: TGTGCCAGTAGTATGGACATCACCGGGGAGCTGTTTTTT. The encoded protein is CASSMDITGELFF. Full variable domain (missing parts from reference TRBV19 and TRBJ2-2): DGGITQSPKYLFRKEGQNVTLSCEQNLNHDAMYWYRQDPGQGLRLIYYSQIVNDFQKGDIAEGYSVSREKKESFPLTVTSAQKNPTAFYLCASSMDITGELFFGEGSRLTVL.